The sequence of this T cell receptor (beta chain) was determined in a study of radiotherapy plus CTLA-4 blockade in lung cancer. On the study more broadly: Disease control reached 31%, with objective responses in approximately 20%.

Assay used: immunoSEQ multiplex PCR; TCRdb lists only in-frame clones, some missing. The sample consists of over 100,000 clones, around 89% of them appearing once. As regards this clone: As yet, its antigen is unknown.

CDR3 length equals 12 residues. Germline V lookup: CDR1 GTSNPN, CDR2 SVGIG (reference sequence). V was pared by 5 bases and J by 5 bases, with 5 bases of the junction left unmatched. Focal radiation with ipilimumab CTLA-4 blockade was given to patients with chemo-refractory metastatic non-small-cell lung cancer. The study, taken as a whole, reports: Among reported predictors of response, early blood T cell clone dynamics with interferon-beta performed best. Blood-borne expansion of tumor-derived TCR clones followed radiotherapy plus ipilimumab.

The rearrangement links TRBV30 to TRBJ2-7; 8 nucleotides agree with TRBD1. The clonotype was recovered from a human donor with non-small cell lung cancer that progressed on radiotherapy plus ipilimumab. Sequences were derived from peripheral blood, sampled from a patient treated with radiotherapy plus ipilimumab. DNA of the CDR3: TGTGCCTGGGGACAGGGAACCCACGAGCAGTACTTC. Protein product: CAWGQGTHEQYF.